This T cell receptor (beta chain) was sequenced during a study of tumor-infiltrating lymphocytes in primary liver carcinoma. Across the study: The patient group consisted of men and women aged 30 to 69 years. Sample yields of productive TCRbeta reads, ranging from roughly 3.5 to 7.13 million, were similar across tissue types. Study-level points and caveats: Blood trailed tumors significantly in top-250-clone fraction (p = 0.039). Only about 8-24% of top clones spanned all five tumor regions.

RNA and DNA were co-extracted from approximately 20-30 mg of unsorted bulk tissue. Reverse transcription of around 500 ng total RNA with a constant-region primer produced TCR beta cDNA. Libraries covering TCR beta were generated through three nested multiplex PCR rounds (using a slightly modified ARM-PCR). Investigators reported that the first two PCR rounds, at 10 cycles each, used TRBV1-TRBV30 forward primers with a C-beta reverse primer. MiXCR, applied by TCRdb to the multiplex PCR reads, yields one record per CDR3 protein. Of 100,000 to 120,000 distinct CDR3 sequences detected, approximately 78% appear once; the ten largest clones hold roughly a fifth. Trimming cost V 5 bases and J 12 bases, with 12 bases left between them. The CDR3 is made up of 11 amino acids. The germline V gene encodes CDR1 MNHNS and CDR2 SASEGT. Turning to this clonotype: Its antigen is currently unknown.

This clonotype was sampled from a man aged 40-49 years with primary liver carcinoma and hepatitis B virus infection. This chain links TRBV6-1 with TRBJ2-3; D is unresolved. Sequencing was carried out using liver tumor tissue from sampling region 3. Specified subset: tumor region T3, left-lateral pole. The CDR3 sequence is CASSRTDAQYF. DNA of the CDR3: TGTGCCAGCAGTCGAACAGATGCACAGTATTTT.